These 26 T cell receptor beta chains share one sample of origin, sequenced in a study of blood T cell repertoires in COVID-19. Produced via immunoSEQ multiplex PCR; TCRdb's table is partial and in-frame only. The sample lists 250,000 or so clones, 90% occurring once. The source material was PBMCs or T cells enriched from blood (not recorded which). The source of these receptors is a woman aged 25-40 years with acute COVID-19.

The chain combines TRBV28 with TRBJ2-1; TRBD1 might be the D (6 bases). The V end lost 6 bases, the J end lost 11 bases, and 14 bases lay between the germline ends. Germline values: CDR1 MDHEN, CDR2 SYDVKM. The CDR3 sequence is 12 residues long. This CDR3 reads CASRTTGEKQFF. CDR3 nucleotide sequence: TGTGCCAGCAGAACGACAGGCGAAAAGCAGTTCTTC.

This clone was seen only once. The chain employs TRBV28 and TRBJ1-2; D is uncertain. V lost 5 bases, J lost 4 bases, and 8 bases lay in between. The CDR3 totals 12 residues. Germline-derived CDR1 and CDR2 are MDHEN and SYDVKM. CDR3 in DNA: TGTGCCAGCAGTCAAGCCGGCTATGGCTACACCTTC. This sequence encodes CASSQAGYGYTF.

The chain links TRBV7-6 to TRBJ2-7; tentative D call: TRBD1 (5 bases). This CDR3 spans 15 amino acids. The germline CDR1 and CDR2 sequences are SGHVS and FNYEAQ. V was trimmed by 4 bases and J by 2 bases, leaving 15 bases between them. The CDR3 bases are TGTGCCAGCAGCTCGTCAACAGGAAAACCCTACGAGCAGTACTTC. Residues: CASSSSTGKPYEQYF.

The chain joins TRBV3-1 (or the pseudogene TRBV3-2) to TRBJ2-7, with a possible D match to TRBD1 (5 bases). Germline V gene lookup returns CDR1 LGHDT and CDR2 YNNKEL (reference sequence). Trimming left V 3 bases short and J 2 bases short, with 8 bases between. The length of the CDR3 is 13 residues. CDR3 bases: TGTGCCAGCAGCCACAGACAGACCTACGAGCAGTACTTC. Its protein product is CASSHRQTYEQYF.

This clone was counted once. This sequence joins TRBV28 and TRBJ2-7; 12 nucleotides line up with TRBD2. This CDR3 comprises 17 residues. Germline V gene data show CDR1 as MDHEN and CDR2 as SYDVKM. V lost 4 bases to trimming and J lost 7 bases; unmatched junction nucleotides: 14. The CDR3 nucleotides are TGTGCCAGCAGTTCTCTGACTAGCGGGAGTCCCCCCGGAGAGCAGTACTTC. Translating it yields CASSSLTSGSPPGEQYF.

The CDR3 DNA follows: TGTGCCAGTAACAAGGAGGGACAGAGCAATCAGCCCCAGCATTTT. Translation gives CASNKEGQSNQPQHF. The chain is built from TRBV19 and TRBJ1-5; TRBD1 matches at 7 bases. CDR1 and CDR2 from the germline V gene are LNHDA and SQIVND (reference sequence). The CDR3 totals 15 residues. V lost 7 bases to trimming and J lost 1 base; unmatched junction nucleotides: 7.

V gene TRBV5-1 combines with J gene TRBJ2-7, with TRBD2 matching over 9 bases. Germline V gene lookup returns CDR1 SGHRS and CDR2 YFSETQ. Germline trimming cut 1 base from V and 4 bases from J; bases unmatched to any gene: 6. The CDR3 consists of 15 residues. CDR3 in amino acids: CASSLHLAGMYEQYF. CDR3 nucleotides: TGCGCCAGCAGCTTGCATCTAGCGGGAATGTACGAGCAGTACTTC.

V gene TRBV18 combines with J gene TRBJ2-1, with D tentatively TRBD1 (6 bases). Germline V gene data show CDR1 as KGHSH and CDR2 as LQKENI. The CDR3 totals 14 residues. The V end was cut by 6 bases, the J end by 5 bases, with 14 bases between. CDR3 sequence (DNA): TGTGCCAGCTCCGAGACGGACAGCAACAATGAGCAGTTCTTC. It yields the protein CASSETDSNNEQFF.

The chain is built from TRBV12-5 and TRBJ1-5; 9 nucleotides line up with TRBD1. This CDR3 comprises 16 residues. J lost 2 bases, V lost 6 bases, and 8 bases had no gene match. Germline values: CDR1 LGHNT, CDR2 FRNRAP. In DNA form, the CDR3 reads TGTGCTAGTGGATGCCAGGACAGGGGAGGCAATCAGCCCCAGCATTTT. It specifies CASGCQDRGGNQPQHF.

The chain links TRBV3-1 (or the pseudogene TRBV3-2) to TRBJ1-4, with 9 bases that match TRBD1. Germline CDR1 reads LGHDT; CDR2 reads YNNKEL (reference sequence). The CDR3 covers 16 residues. V gave up 5 bases and J gave up 4 bases; unmatched junction bases: 8. In nucleotides, the CDR3 is TGTGCCAGCAGCTCCCGGGACAGGGCCAATAATGAAAAACTGTTTTTT. Protein product: CASSSRDRANNEKLFF.

The chain links TRBV7-6 to TRBJ1-1; D not resolved. Germline-derived CDR1 and CDR2 are SGHVS and FNYEAQ. Trimming cost V 1 base and J 4 bases, with 13 bases left between them. This CDR3 is 15 amino acids long. CDR3 protein: CASSLGGPEGTEAFF. Written as DNA, the CDR3 is TGTGCCAGCAGCTTAGGTGGGCCAGAGGGCACTGAAGCTTTCTTT.

The chain carries TRBV5-5 and TRBJ2-7, with D possibly matching TRBD1 (5 bases). This CDR3 is 14 amino acids long. In germline, CDR1 is SGHKS, CDR2 YYEKEE (reference sequence). V lost 1 base and J 4 bases, leaving 12 bases between the germline ends. CDR3 in DNA: TGTGCCAGCAGCTTGTACCAGGGTTGGTACGAGCAGTACTTC. Translated, it gives CASSLYQGWYEQYF. The complete variable domain, with remaining parts taken from reference TRBV5-5 and TRBJ2-7, reads DAGVTQSPTHLIKTRGQQVTLRCSPISGHKSVSWYQQVLGQGPQFIFQYYEKEERGRGNFPDRFSARQFPNYSSELNVNALLLGDSALYLCASSLYQGWYEQYFGPGTRLTVT.

The rearrangement joins TRBV3-1 (or the pseudogene TRBV3-2) to TRBJ2-7, with 7 bases matching TRBD1. CDR1 and CDR2 from the germline V gene are LGHDT and YNNKEL (reference sequence). V trimming: 5 bases; J trimming: 2 bases; junction bases outside the gene matches: 3. The CDR3 length is 13 residues. The CDR3 spells CASSGDSTYEQYF. The DNA for the CDR3 is TGTGCCAGCAGCGGGGACAGCACCTACGAGCAGTACTTC.

This chain joins TRBV16 and TRBJ1-5; 7 nucleotides line up with TRBD1. CDR3 length: 15 residues. CDR1 and CDR2 (germline): KGHSY, FQNENV. The trim removed 4 bases at V and 6 bases at J, leaving 9 bases unmatched. The CDR3 spells CASSLLSRDSQPQHF. CDR3 DNA sequence: TGTGCCAGCAGCCTACTGTCCCGGGACAGTCAGCCCCAGCATTTT. Full variable domain (outside the CDR3, taken from reference TRBV16 and TRBJ1-5): GEEVAQTPKHLVRGEGQKAKLYCAPIKGHSYVFWYQQVLKNEFKFLISFQNENVFDETGMPKERFSAKCLPNSPCSLEIQATKLEDSAVYFCASSLLSRDSQPQHFGDGTRLSIL.

V usage is TRBV24-1 and J usage is TRBJ2-1; TRBD1 agrees at 8 bases. Germline assignment: CDR1 KGHDR and CDR2 SFDVKD. CDR3 length: 14 residues. The ends lost 4 bases at V and 5 bases at J; junction bases unmatched: 3. The DNA for the CDR3 is TGTGCCACCAGTGACTGGGACAGGAACAATGAGCAGTTCTTC. Residues: CATSDWDRNNEQFF.

This sequence joins TRBV18 and TRBJ2-7, with 7 bases fitting TRBD1. Germline V gene data show CDR1 as KGHSH and CDR2 as LQKENI. The CDR3 is made up of 14 amino acids. V gave up 3 bases and J gave up 4 bases; unmatched junction bases: 6. The DNA for the CDR3 is TGTGCCAGCTCACCCCCTGGGACAGATTACGAGCAGTACTTC. This gives the protein CASSPPGTDYEQYF.

J is TRBJ2-7 and V is TRBV6-2 or TRBV6-3; tentatively, D is TRBD2 (6 bases). Trimming removed 6 bases from V and 6 bases from J, with 15 bases in between. The germline gives CDR1 MNHEY, CDR2 SVGEGT. This CDR3 spans 13 amino acids. The CDR3 nucleotides are TGTGCCAGCAGCCCGGGAGCCAAACGCGAGCAGTACTTC. Translation gives CASSPGAKREQYF.

The rearrangement joins TRBV7-3 to TRBJ2-1; 7 nucleotides line up with TRBD1. Germline CDR1 reads SGHTA; CDR2 reads FQGTGA. V was clipped by 4 bases and J by 12 bases; unmatched bases: 12. The CDR3 spans 14 residues. In nucleotides, the CDR3 is TGTGCCAGCAGCTCCCACAGGGACAGCGCGCGGCAGTTCTTC. Its protein is CASSSHRDSARQFF.

This chain connects TRBV9 to TRBJ1-6; no firm D call. Trimming took 3 bases from V and 5 from J, leaving 3 bases between them. The CDR3 is made up of 12 amino acids. CDR1 is SGDLS and CDR2 is YYNGEE in the germline V gene. The CDR3 DNA is TGTGCCAGCAGCGCGGATAATTCACCCCTCCACTTT. It yields the protein CASSADNSPLHF. Looking up the rest from reference TRBV9 and TRBJ1-6 gives the full variable domain: DSGVTQTPKHLITATGQRVTLRCSPRSGDLSVYWYQQSLDQGLQFLIQYYNGEERAKGNILERFSAQQFPDLHSELNLSSLELGDSALYFCASSADNSPLHFGNGTRLTVT.

V is TRBV6-5 and J is TRBJ1-2; no clear D. This CDR3 contains 14 residues. Germline V gene sequence: CDR1 MNHEY, CDR2 SVGAGI. Trimming took off 6 bases at V and 0 bases at J, with 11 bases between the two ends. The CDR3 DNA follows: TGTGCCAGCAGCGTCACAGTAGCTAACTATGGCTACACCTTC. It codes for CASSVTVANYGYTF.

V gene TRBV27 combines with J gene TRBJ1-5; D call uncertain. V dropped 4 bases and J dropped 3 bases, with 7 bases sitting between them. CDR3 size: 13 residues. Germline V gives CDR1 MNHEY, CDR2 SMNVEV (reference sequence). This CDR3 is CASSYQNNQPQHF. Written as DNA, the CDR3 is TGTGCCAGCAGTTACCAGAACAATCAGCCCCAGCATTTT.

The rearrangement joins TRBV9 to TRBJ2-3, with 9 bases that match TRBD2. This CDR3 has 15 residues. Germline CDR1 is SGDLS and CDR2 is YYNGEE. J lost 2 bases, V lost 2 bases, and 3 bases had no gene match. Here the CDR3 DNA reads TGTGCCAGCAGCGTTCGACTAGCGGTCACAGATACGCAGTATTTT. Translation: CASSVRLAVTDTQYF.

The rearrangement links TRBV3-1 (or the pseudogene TRBV3-2) to TRBJ2-5; weak D call: TRBD1 (6 bases). Trimming removed 4 bases from V and 7 bases from J, with 16 bases in between. Germline CDR1 and CDR2: LGHDT and YNNKEL (reference sequence). The length of the CDR3 is 14 residues. DNA of the CDR3: TGTGCCAGCAGCCTGGACAGCCACCCAGGGACCCAGTACTTC. Amino acid sequence: CASSLDSHPGTQYF.

The rearrangement links TRBV2 to TRBJ2-3; 9 positions match TRBD1. With 10 bases clipped from V and 1 base from J, the junction kept 21 bases outside the gene matches. Germline V gene sequence: CDR1 SNHLY, CDR2 FYNNEI. The CDR3 has 19 residues. The CDR3 is CATDYYGTGRFPGTDTQYF. CDR3 DNA sequence: TGTGCCACCGATTACTATGGGACAGGGAGGTTTCCCGGCACAGATACGCAGTATTTT.

J is TRBJ2-4 and V is TRBV10-3; D gene ambiguous. The V gene's germline CDR1 is ENHRY and CDR2 SYGVKD. With 2 bases removed from V and 0 bases from J, the gap between germline ends came to 8 bases. This CDR3 is built from 15 residues. CDR3 loop: CAISEGPLAKNIQYF. CDR3 nucleotides: TGTGCCATCAGTGAGGGGCCATTAGCCAAAAACATTCAGTACTTC.

This clone was picked up one time. The chain carries TRBV11-2 and TRBJ2-1, with TRBD2 identical over 10 bases. V trimming: 5 bases; J trimming: 2 bases; junction bases outside the gene matches: 3. Per germline, CDR1 SGHAT and CDR2 FQNNGV. CDR3 length: 15 amino acids. The DNA for the CDR3 is TGTGCCAGCAGCCTGAGCGGGAGGGCCTACAATGAGCAGTTCTTC. Its translation is CASSLSGRAYNEQFF.